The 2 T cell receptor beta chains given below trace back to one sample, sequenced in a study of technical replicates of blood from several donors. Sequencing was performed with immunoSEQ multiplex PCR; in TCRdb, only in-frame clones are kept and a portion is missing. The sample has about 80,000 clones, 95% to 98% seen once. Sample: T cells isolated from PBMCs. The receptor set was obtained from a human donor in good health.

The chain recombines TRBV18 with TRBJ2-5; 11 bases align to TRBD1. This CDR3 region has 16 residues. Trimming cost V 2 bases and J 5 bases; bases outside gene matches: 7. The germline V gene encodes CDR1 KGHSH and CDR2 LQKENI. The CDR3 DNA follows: TGTGCCAGCTCACCATTCCCGGGACAGGGGGTCGAGACCCAGTACTTC. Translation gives CASSPFPGQGVETQYF.

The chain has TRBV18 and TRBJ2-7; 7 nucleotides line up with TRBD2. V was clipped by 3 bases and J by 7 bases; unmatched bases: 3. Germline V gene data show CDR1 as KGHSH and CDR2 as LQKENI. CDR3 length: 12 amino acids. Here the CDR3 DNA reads TGTGCCAGCTCACCGGGGGGGGTTGAGCAGTACTTC. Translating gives CASSPGGVEQYF. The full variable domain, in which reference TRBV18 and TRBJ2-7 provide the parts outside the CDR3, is NAGVMQNPRHLVRRRGQEARLRCSPMKGHSHVYWYRQLPEEGLKFMVYLQKENIIDESGMPKERFSAEFPKEGPSILRIQQVVRGDSAAYFCASSPGGVEQYFGPGTRLTVT.